Listed below are T cell receptor beta chains from one sample, sequenced in a study of control samples from healthy donors and cancer patients. Sequenced by immunoSEQ multiplex PCR; TCRdb stores in-frame clones only, minus some. The data show 99,000 or so clones, 83% seen once. The sample was blood. These receptors all stem from a woman aged 50 to 60 in good health. Each CDR3 is given with its conserved first and last residue. The D gene is left open where the match is weak. Expanded clones are given a class, and other clones once, few, many or no size at all.

cdr3_length	v_call	clone_size	d_call	j_call	cdr3_nt	cdr3_aa
15	TRBV7-2	-	-	TRBJ2-1	TGTGCCAGCAGCCTCCGAACCGGGACCTACAATGAGCAGTTCTTC	CASSLRTGTYNEQFF
16	TRBV19	-	-	TRBJ2-6	TGTGCCAGTAGTATAAGTCGACGCTCTGGGGCCAACGTCCTGACTTTC	CASSISRRSGANVLTF
12	TRBV4-1	-	-	TRBJ2-2	TGCGCCAGCAGTCCAGGGTACGGGGAGCTGTTTTTT	CASSPGYGELFF
17	TRBV6-2/TRBV6-3	once	TRBD2	TRBJ2-5	TGTGCCAGCAGTTACCAGGGTAGCGGGGGATACCAAGAGACCCAGTACTTC	CASSYQGSGGYQETQYF
15	TRBV6-6	-	TRBD1	TRBJ1-4	TGTGCCAGCAGAACTAAACAGGGGTTTAATGAAAAACTGTTTTTT	CASRTKQGFNEKLFF
14	TRBV18	-	TRBD1	TRBJ2-7	TGTGCCAGCTCCGCGGACAGGGACGATTACGAGCAGTACTTC	CASSADRDDYEQYF
12	TRBV10-3	-	-	TRBJ2-5	TGTGCCATCAGGTCGACAGAAGAGACCCAGTACTTC	CAIRSTEETQYF
12	TRBV14	-	-	TRBJ2-2	TGTGCCAGCAGCCAAGATTTTGGGGAGCTGTTTTTT	CASSQDFGELFF
15	TRBV7-6	-	-	TRBJ1-3	TGTGCCAGCAGCGTCACATTGGGGGCTGGAAACACCATATATTTT	CASSVTLGAGNTIYF
15	TRBV19	-	-	TRBJ2-1	TGTGCCAGTAGTATAACATCACTCTCCTACAATGAGCAGTTCTTC	CASSITSLSYNEQFF
14	TRBV7-8	-	TRBD1	TRBJ1-4	TGTGCCAGCAGCTATACAGGGGGTAATGAAAAACTGTTTTTT	CASSYTGGNEKLFF
11	TRBV20-1	-	TRBD1	TRBJ1-2	TGCAGACCGGACAGGGGGGATGGCTACACCTTC	CRPDRGDGYTF
18	TRBV7-2	-	TRBD2	TRBJ2-5	TGTGCCAGCAGCTCGGGACTAGCGGGAGGACCAAAAAAAGAGACCCAGTACTTC	CASSSGLAGGPKKETQYF
14	TRBV7-2	-	-	TRBJ1-1	TGTGCCAGCAGGTCGGGTCGGGCGGTTCCTGAAGCTTTCTTT	CASRSGRAVPEAFF
11	TRBV29-1	-	-	TRBJ2-3	TGCAGCGTTGAGCTCCCTGGGACGCAGTATTTT	CSVELPGTQYF
15	TRBV6-4	-	-	TRBJ1-5	TGTGCCAGCAGTGTGGTGGCAGGGGCTAGACAGCCCCAGCATTTT	CASSVVAGARQPQHF
15	TRBV9	-	-	TRBJ2-5	TGTGCCAGCAGCCATCACGGGGAAGCCGAAGAGACCCAGTACTTC	CASSHHGEAEETQYF
17	TRBV2	-	TRBD1	TRBJ1-5	TGTGCCAGCAGTGAAAGACAGGGCCTTTATAGCAATCAGCCCCAGCATTTT	CASSERQGLYSNQPQHF
14	TRBV28	-	-	TRBJ2-7	TGTGCCAGCAGTTTGCCGGGCTCTTTCTACGAGCAGTACTTC	CASSLPGSFYEQYF
15	TRBV5-1	-	TRBD1	TRBJ2-1	TGCGCCAGCAGCTTGGCGCGGACAGGGGGCAATGAGCAGTTCTTC	CASSLARTGGNEQFF
13	TRBV7-2	-	-	TRBJ2-7	TGTGCCAGCAGCTTAGGGACAGAGTACGAGCAGTACTTC	CASSLGTEYEQYF
12	TRBV6-5	-	-	TRBJ2-1	TGTGCCAGCAGTTTCCAGGGGAATGAGCAGTTCTTC	CASSFQGNEQFF
16	TRBV24-1	-	-	TRBJ2-3	TGTGCCACCAGTGATGGACGGATGGCCTACACAGATACGCAGTATTTT	CATSDGRMAYTDTQYF
13	TRBV15	-	-	TRBJ1-2	TGTGCCACCAGCAGAGACCCGGAGGCTGGCTACACCTTC	CATSRDPEAGYTF
16	TRBV30	-	TRBD1	TRBJ1-1	TGTGCCTGGAGTGTCCCGGGACAGGGGTGGAACACTGAAGCTTTCTTT	CAWSVPGQGWNTEAFF
17	TRBV7-2	-	-	TRBJ2-7	TGTGCCAGCAGCTTCCCGAGAGAGGGGGCGGGGACCTACGAGCAGTACTTC	CASSFPREGAGTYEQYF
11	TRBV20-1	-	-	TRBJ1-1	TGCAGTGTGGAGGGGATCACTGAAGCTTTCTTT	CSVEGITEAFF
15	TRBV9	-	-	TRBJ2-3	TGTGCCAGCAGCGTATCAGGACCAGGGGTGGATACGCAGTATTTT	CASSVSGPGVDTQYF
12	TRBV6-5	-	-	TRBJ1-1	TGTGCCAGCACTTTAGCAGTAACTGAAGCTTTCTTT	CASTLAVTEAFF
15	TRBV9	-	-	TRBJ2-5	TGTGCCAGCAGCCCATTAGGGGGTATCCAAGAGACCCAGTACTTC	CASSPLGGIQETQYF
15	TRBV7-3	-	TRBD2	TRBJ2-3	TGTGCCAGCAGCCCTACGGGAGGAAGCACAGATACGCAGTATTTT	CASSPTGGSTDTQYF
14	TRBV15	-	-	TRBJ1-5	TGTGCCACCAGCAGAGATTTAAGCAATCAGCCCCAGCATTTT	CATSRDLSNQPQHF